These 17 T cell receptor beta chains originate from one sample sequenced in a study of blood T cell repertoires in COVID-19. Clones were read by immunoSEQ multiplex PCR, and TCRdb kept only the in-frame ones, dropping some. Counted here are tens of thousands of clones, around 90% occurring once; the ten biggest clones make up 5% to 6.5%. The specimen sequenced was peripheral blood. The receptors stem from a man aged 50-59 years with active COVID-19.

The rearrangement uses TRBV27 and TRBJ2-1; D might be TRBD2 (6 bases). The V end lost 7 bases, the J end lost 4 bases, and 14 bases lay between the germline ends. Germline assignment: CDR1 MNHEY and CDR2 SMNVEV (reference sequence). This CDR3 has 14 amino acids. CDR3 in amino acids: CASNPGLLYNEQFF. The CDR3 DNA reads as TGTGCCAGCAACCCGGGACTTTTGTACAATGAGCAGTTCTTC.

The CDR3 here is CASRTPGQGKETQYF. The CDR3 nucleotides read TGTGCCTCGAGGACCCCGGGACAAGGAAAAGAGACCCAGTACTTC. The chain joins TRBV30 to TRBJ2-5, with D maybe TRBD1 (6 bases). Trimming took 7 bases from V and 3 from J, leaving 21 bases between them. The germline CDR1 and CDR2 sequences are GTSNPN and SVGIG (reference sequence). This CDR3 has 15 amino acids.

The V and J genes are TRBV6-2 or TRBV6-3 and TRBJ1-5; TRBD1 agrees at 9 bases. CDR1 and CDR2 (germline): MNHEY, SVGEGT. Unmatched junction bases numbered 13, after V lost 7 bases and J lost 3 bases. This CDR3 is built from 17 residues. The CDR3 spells CASTPGLTGGPNQPQHF. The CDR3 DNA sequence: TGTGCCAGCACCCCGGGGCTGACAGGGGGTCCCAATCAGCCCCAGCATTTT.

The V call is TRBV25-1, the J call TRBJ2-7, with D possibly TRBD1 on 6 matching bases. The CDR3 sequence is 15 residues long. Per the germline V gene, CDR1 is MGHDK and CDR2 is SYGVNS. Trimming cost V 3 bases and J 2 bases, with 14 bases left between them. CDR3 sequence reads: CASSDFGRGPYEQYF. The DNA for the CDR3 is TGTGCCAGCAGTGATTTCGGCAGGGGTCCCTACGAGCAGTACTTC.

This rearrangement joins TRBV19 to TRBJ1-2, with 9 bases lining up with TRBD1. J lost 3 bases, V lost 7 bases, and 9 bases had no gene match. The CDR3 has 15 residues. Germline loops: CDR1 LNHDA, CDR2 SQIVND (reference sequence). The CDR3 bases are TGTGCCAGTACCCCCCGACAGGGGGTATACTATGGCTACACCTTC. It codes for CASTPRQGVYYGYTF.

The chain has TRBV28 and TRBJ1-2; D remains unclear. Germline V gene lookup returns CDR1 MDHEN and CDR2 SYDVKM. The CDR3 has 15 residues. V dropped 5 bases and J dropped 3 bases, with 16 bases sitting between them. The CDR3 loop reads CASSTPRRGHYGYTF. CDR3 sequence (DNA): TGTGCCAGCAGTACACCCCGTAGAGGTCACTATGGCTACACCTTC.

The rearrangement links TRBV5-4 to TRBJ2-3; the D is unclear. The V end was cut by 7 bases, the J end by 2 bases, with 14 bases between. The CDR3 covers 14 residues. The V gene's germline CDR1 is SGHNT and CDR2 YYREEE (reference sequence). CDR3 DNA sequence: TGTGCCAGCCGCGGTGACTTAGCCACAGATACGCAGTATTTT. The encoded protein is CASRGDLATDTQYF. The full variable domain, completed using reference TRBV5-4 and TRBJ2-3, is ETGVTQSPTHLIKTRGQQVTLRCSSQSGHNTVSWYQQALGQGPQFIFQYYREEENGRGNFPPRFSGLQFPNYSSELNVNALELDDSALYLCASRGDLATDTQYFGPGTRLTVL.

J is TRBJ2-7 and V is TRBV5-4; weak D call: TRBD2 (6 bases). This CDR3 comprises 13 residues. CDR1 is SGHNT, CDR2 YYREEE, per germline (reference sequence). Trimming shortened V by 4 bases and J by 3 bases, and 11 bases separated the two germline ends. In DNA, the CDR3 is TGTGCCAGCAGCCCGGAGGGGTACTACGAGCAGTACTTC. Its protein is CASSPEGYYEQYF.

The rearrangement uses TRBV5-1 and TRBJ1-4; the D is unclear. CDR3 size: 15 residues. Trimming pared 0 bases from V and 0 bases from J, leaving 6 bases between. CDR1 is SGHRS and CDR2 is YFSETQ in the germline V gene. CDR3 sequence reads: CASSLEPTTNEKLFF. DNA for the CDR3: TGCGCCAGCAGCTTGGAGCCGACAACTAATGAAAAACTGTTTTTT.

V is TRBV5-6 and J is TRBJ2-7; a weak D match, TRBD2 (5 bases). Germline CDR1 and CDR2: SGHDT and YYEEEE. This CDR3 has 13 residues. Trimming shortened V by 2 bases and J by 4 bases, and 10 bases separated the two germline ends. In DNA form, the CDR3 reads TGTGCCAGCAGCTTTACCGGGGAGTACGAGCAGTACTTC. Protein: CASSFTGEYEQYF.

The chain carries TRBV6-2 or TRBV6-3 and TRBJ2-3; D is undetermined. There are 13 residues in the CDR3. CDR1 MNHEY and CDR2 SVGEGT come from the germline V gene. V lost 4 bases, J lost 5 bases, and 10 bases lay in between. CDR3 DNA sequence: TGTGCCAGCAGTTTTTCCGCCAGAGATACGCAGTATTTT. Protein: CASSFSARDTQYF.

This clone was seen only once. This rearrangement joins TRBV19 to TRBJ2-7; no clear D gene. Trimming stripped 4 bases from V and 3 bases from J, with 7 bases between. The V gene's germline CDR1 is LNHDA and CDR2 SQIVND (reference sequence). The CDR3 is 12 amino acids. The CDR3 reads CASSTHHYEQYF. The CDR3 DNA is TGTGCCAGTAGTACCCATCACTACGAGCAGTACTTC.

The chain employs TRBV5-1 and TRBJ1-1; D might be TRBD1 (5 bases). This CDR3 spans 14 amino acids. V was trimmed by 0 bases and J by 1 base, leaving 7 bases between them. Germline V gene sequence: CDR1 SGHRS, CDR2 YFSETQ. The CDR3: CASSLDRTNTEAFF. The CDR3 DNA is TGCGCCAGCAGCTTGGACAGGACGAACACTGAAGCTTTCTTT.

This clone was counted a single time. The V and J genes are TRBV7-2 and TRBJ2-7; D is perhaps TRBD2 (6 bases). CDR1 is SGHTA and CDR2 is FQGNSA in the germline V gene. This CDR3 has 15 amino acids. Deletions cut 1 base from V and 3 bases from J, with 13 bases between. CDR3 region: CASSLEAGTYYEQYF. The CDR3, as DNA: TGTGCCAGCAGCTTAGAGGCAGGGACTTACTACGAGCAGTACTTC.

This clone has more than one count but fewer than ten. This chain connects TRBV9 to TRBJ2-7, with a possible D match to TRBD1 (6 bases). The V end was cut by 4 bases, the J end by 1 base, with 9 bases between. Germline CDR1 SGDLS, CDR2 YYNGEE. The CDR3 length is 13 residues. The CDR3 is CASSSRGSYEQYF. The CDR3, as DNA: TGTGCCAGCAGCTCCAGGGGATCCTACGAGCAGTACTTC.

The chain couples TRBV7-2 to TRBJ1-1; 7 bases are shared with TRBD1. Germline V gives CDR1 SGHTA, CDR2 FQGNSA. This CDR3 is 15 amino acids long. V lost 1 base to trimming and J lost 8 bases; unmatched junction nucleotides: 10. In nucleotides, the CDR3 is TGTGCCAGCAGCTTAGTTGGAGGGGGCGTGTCGGAAGCTTTCTTT. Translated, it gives CASSLVGGGVSEAFF.

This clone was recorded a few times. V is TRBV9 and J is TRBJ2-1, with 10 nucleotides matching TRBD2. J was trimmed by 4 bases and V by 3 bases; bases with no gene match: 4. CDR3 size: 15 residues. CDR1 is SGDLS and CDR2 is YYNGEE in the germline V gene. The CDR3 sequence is CASSATSGFYNEQFF. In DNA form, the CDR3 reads TGTGCCAGCAGCGCGACTAGCGGGTTTTACAATGAGCAGTTCTTC.